This is a list of T cell receptor beta chains from one sample in a study of T cells in Graves' hyperthyroidism and ophthalmopathy. TCRdb re-called the multiplex PCR reads with MiXCR, one entry per CDR3 protein. The sample has about 540,000 distinct CDR3 sequences, under 60% seen once. The sequencing sample was made of peripheral blood or thyroid tissue (not recorded which). The source is a woman younger than 30 with Graves' hyperthyroidism. Both conserved end residues are part of each CDR3. Each record gives: J gene, V gene, D gene, clone size, CDR3 protein, CDR3 DNA. The D gene is left open where the match is weak. The size of a clone is reported for some rows only, either as once, few or many, or as a class for expanded clones.

J: TRBJ1-4; V: TRBV11-3; D: TRBD1; size: .; CDR3: CASSSHGTATNEKLFF; DNA: TGTGCCAGCAGCTCCCACGGGACAGCAACTAATGAAAAACTGTTTTTT
J: TRBJ2-7; V: TRBV7-2; D: TRBD1; size: .; CDR3: CASSQEFRQGAYEQYF; DNA: TGTGCCAGCAGCCAAGAATTTCGACAGGGGGCTTACGAGCAGTACTTC
J: TRBJ2-5; V: TRBV7-2; D: .; size: .; CDR3: CASTPGASQETQYF; DNA: TGTGCCAGCACCCCGGGGGCCTCACAAGAGACCCAGTACTTC
J: TRBJ1-1; V: TRBV15; D: .; size: many; CDR3: CATSRSPGRRNTEAFF; DNA: TGTGCCACCAGCAGATCTCCGGGACGCAGGAACACTGAAGCTTTCTTT
J: TRBJ1-1; V: TRBV7-7; D: .; size: many; CDR3: CASRPYRGNGEAFF; DNA: TGTGCCAGCCGCCCATACAGAGGGAATGGTGAGGCTTTCTTT
J: TRBJ2-5; V: TRBV7-9; D: .; size: .; CDR3: CASRFSDTQYF; DNA: TGTGCCAGCAGGTTCTCAGATACGCAGTACTTC
J: TRBJ1-5; V: TRBV29-1; D: .; size: few; CDR3: CSVDRETQHF; DNA: TGCAGCGTTGATAGAGAGACCCAGCATTTT
J: TRBJ1-5; V: TRBV20-1; D: TRBD1; size: .; CDR3: CSARDPRQGVDNEPQHF; DNA: TGCAGTGCTAGAGACCCCAGACAGGGTGTAGACAATGAGCCCCAGCATTTT
J: TRBJ2-5; V: TRBV12-3/TRBV12-4; D: .; size: many; CDR3: CASSFGPGWLETQYF; DNA: TGTGCCAGCAGTTTTGGTCCGGGGTGGTTAGAGACCCAGTACTTC
J: TRBJ2-2; V: TRBV7-8; D: .; size: .; CDR3: CASSLVGGAGNTGELFF; DNA: TGTGCCAGCAGCTTAGTGGGGGGCGCGGGGAACACCGGGGAGCTGTTTTTT
J: TRBJ2-7; V: TRBV20-1; D: .; size: once; CDR3: CSAAGSGPGEQYF; DNA: TGCAGTGCTGCCGGAAGCGGGCCGGGCGAGCAGTACTTC
J: TRBJ1-2; V: TRBV24-1; D: TRBD1; size: many; CDR3: CATSDPNTRGALDGYTF; DNA: TGTGCCACCAGTGATCCCAATACCAGGGGGGCGTTAGATGGCTACACCTTC
J: TRBJ1-2; V: TRBV9; D: .; size: many; CDR3: CASSVARASGYGYTF; DNA: TGTGCCAGCAGCGTAGCGAGGGCGTCGGGGTATGGCTACACCTTC
J: TRBJ1-5; V: TRBV2; D: TRBD1; size: .; CDR3: CASSEDRGDIQPQHF; DNA: TGTGCCAGCAGTGAGGACAGGGGGGACATTCAGCCCCAGCATTTT
J: TRBJ1-5; V: TRBV29-1; D: TRBD1; size: .; CDR3: CSASSYSGTGGQPQHF; DNA: TGCAGTGCCAGCAGTTACTCCGGGACAGGGGGCCAGCCCCAGCATTTT
J: TRBJ2-5; V: TRBV29-1; D: .; size: once; CDR3: CSQDPETETQYF; DNA: TGCAGCCAAGACCCAGAAACAGAGACCCAGTACTTC
J: TRBJ2-5; V: TRBV5-6; D: .; size: many; CDR3: CASSLVSGGGETQYF; DNA: TGTGCCAGCAGCTTGGTCAGCGGAGGGGGGGAGACCCAGTACTTC
J: TRBJ1-2; V: TRBV15; D: .; size: .; CDR3: CATSREGGGRYTF; DNA: TGTGCCACCAGCAGAGAAGGGGGGGGTCGCTACACCTTC
J: TRBJ1-5; V: TRBV29-1; D: .; size: .; CDR3: CSSPQGKDQPQHF; DNA: TGCAGTTCACCACAGGGTAAGGATCAGCCCCAGCATTTT
J: TRBJ2-7; V: TRBV7-2; D: TRBD1; size: .; CDR3: CASSDTGTGDYEQYF; DNA: TGTGCCAGCAGCGACACCGGGACAGGGGACTACGAGCAGTACTTC
J: TRBJ1-2; V: TRBV5-5; D: TRBD1; size: many; CDR3: CASSLVAGGANGYTF; DNA: TGTGCCAGCAGCTTGGTGGCAGGGGGCGCAAATGGCTACACCTTC
J: TRBJ2-7; V: TRBV10-3; D: TRBD2; size: .; CDR3: CASNLGKGGDEQYF; DNA: TGTGCCAGCAACTTGGGGAAGGGAGGGGACGAGCAGTACTTC
J: TRBJ2-7; V: TRBV2; D: .; size: .; CDR3: CASSDGGRTTHYEQYF; DNA: TGTGCCAGCAGTGATGGTGGCAGGACTACCCACTACGAGCAGTACTTC
J: TRBJ1-3; V: TRBV10-3; D: .; size: .; CDR3: CAIAGDTGSGNTIYF; DNA: TGTGCCATCGCCGGGGACACCGGCTCTGGAAACACCATATATTTT
J: TRBJ1-1; V: TRBV7-3; D: .; size: .; CDR3: CASSLNTGETEAFF; DNA: TGTGCCAGCAGCCTAAACACCGGGGAAACTGAAGCTTTCTTT
J: TRBJ1-1; V: TRBV10-3; D: .; size: .; CDR3: CAISGQENTEAFF; DNA: TGTGCCATCAGTGGACAGGAGAACACTGAAGCTTTCTTT
J: TRBJ2-7; V: TRBV7-2; D: TRBD2; size: many; CDR3: CASSRGLAGAYEQYF; DNA: TGTGCCAGCAGTCGAGGACTAGCGGGAGCTTACGAGCAGTACTTC
J: TRBJ1-1; V: TRBV15; D: TRBD1; size: many; CDR3: CATSRETGLNTEAFF; DNA: TGTGCCACCAGCAGAGAGACAGGGTTGAACACTGAAGCTTTCTTT
J: TRBJ2-7; V: TRBV7-2; D: .; size: many; CDR3: CASSTGTNYEQYF; DNA: TGTGCCAGCAGCACAGGGACTAACTACGAGCAGTACTTC
J: TRBJ1-1; V: TRBV24-1; D: .; size: .; CDR3: CATSDLGQGENTEAFF; DNA: TGTGCCACCAGTGATTTGGGGCAGGGAGAAAACACTGAAGCTTTCTTT
J: TRBJ2-2; V: TRBV10-3; D: TRBD2; size: many; CDR3: CATGGSAGELFF; DNA: TGTGCCACGGGGGGATCGGCCGGGGAGCTGTTTTTT
J: TRBJ2-7; V: TRBV9; D: .; size: many; CDR3: CASSVGLKTYEQYF; DNA: TGTGCCAGCAGCGTCGGACTTAAGACCTACGAGCAGTACTTC
J: TRBJ2-2; V: TRBV10-3; D: TRBD2; size: .; CDR3: CATLAGELTGELFF; DNA: TGTGCCACCCTAGCGGGAGAATTGACCGGGGAGCTGTTTTTT
J: TRBJ2-5; V: TRBV7-8; D: TRBD2; size: .; CDR3: CASSSQRGDTQYF; DNA: TGTGCCAGCAGCTCCCAGCGGGGGGATACCCAGTACTTC
J: TRBJ1-5; V: TRBV4-1; D: .; size: many; CDR3: CASSQEDMGWEPQHF; DNA: TGCGCCAGCAGCCAAGAGGACATGGGTTGGGAGCCCCAGCATTTT